Listed below are T cell receptor beta chains from one sample, sequenced in a study of blood T cells in healthy people across ages. TCRdb reprocessed the 5' RACE reads with MiXCR, giving one entry per CDR3 protein. The table lists fewer than 1,000,000 distinct CDR3 sequences, about half of them singletons. The sample was blood. The receptors shown here come from an elderly man in good health. Both conserved end residues are part of each CDR3. A D gene is named only where the DNA matches it firmly. Size is stated for part of the rows, as once, few or many counts, or as a class when the clone is expanded.

>NA|TRBJ2-7|TRBV11-1|NA
CASSTQGNTAYEQYF
TGTGCCAGCAGCACACAGGGTAATACGGCCTACGAGCAGTACTTC
>TRBD2|TRBJ2-7|TRBV27|once
CASRFGREGSYEQYF
TGTGCCAGCAGATTCGGGCGGGAGGGCTCCTACGAGCAGTACTTC
>TRBD2|TRBJ2-7|TRBV28|NA
CASKSGGRHSYEQYF
TGTGCCAGCAAATCAGGCGGGAGGCACTCCTACGAGCAGTACTTC
>NA|TRBJ2-3|TRBV20-1|NA
CSAISVSYTDTQYF
TGCAGTGCTATTAGCGTGAGTTATACAGATACGCAGTATTTT
>TRBD2|TRBJ2-1|TRBV20-1|many
CSAISGAYNEQFF
TGCAGTGCTATAAGCGGGGCCTACAATGAGCAGTTCTTC
>NA|TRBJ2-3|TRBV20-1|NA
CSASPAAGFTDTQYF
TGCAGTGCTAGCCCAGCGGCGGGGTTCACAGATACGCAGTATTTT
>TRBD2|TRBJ2-1|TRBV5-1|NA
CASSLVGGRAEEQFF
TGCGCCAGCAGCTTGGTCGGCGGGAGGGCCGAGGAGCAGTTCTTC
>TRBD1|TRBJ1-2|TRBV12-5|few
CASGLGPGQALVGYTF
TGTGCTAGTGGTTTGGGACCGGGACAGGCTCTTGTCGGCTACACCTTC
>NA|TRBJ1-1|TRBV7-9|NA
CASSVEWAGTEAFF
TGTGCCAGCAGCGTAGAGTGGGCCGGCACTGAAGCTTTCTTT
>NA|TRBJ2-3|TRBV5-1|NA
CASSLARRSTDTQYF
TGCGCCAGCAGCTTGGCTAGAAGAAGCACAGATACGCAGTATTTT
>TRBD2|TRBJ2-7|TRBV20-1|NA
CSARPGLERYEQYF
TGCAGCGCTAGACCGGGACTAGAAAGGTACGAGCAGTACTTC
>NA|TRBJ2-2|TRBV29-1|many
CSVGDPGAANTGELFF
TGCAGCGTTGGCGACCCCGGGGCAGCGAACACCGGGGAGCTGTTTTTT
>TRBD2|TRBJ2-1|TRBV15|NA
CATSPQAGTSTGNNEQFF
TGTGCCACCAGCCCTCAAGCCGGGACTAGCACCGGTAACAATGAGCAGTTCTTC
>TRBD1|TRBJ2-1|TRBV4-3|few
CASSQDRGREQFF
TGCGCCAGCAGCCAGGACAGGGGACGTGAGCAGTTCTTC
>TRBD1|TRBJ2-3|TRBV4-3|NA
CASSRGTGARGNPDTQYF
TGCGCCAGCAGCCGAGGGACAGGGGCTAGGGGAAACCCAGATACGCAGTATTTT
>NA|TRBJ2-1|TRBV10-2|NA
CASNLLGLSNEQFF
TGCGCCAGTAATCTCCTGGGCCTCTCCAATGAGCAGTTCTTC
>TRBD1|TRBJ1-5|TRBV2|many
CASRGETGSNQPQHF
TGTGCCAGCAGAGGAGAGACAGGGAGCAATCAGCCCCAGCATTTT
>TRBD2|TRBJ2-2|TRBV28|NA
CASSSLRLAGVRELFF
TGTGCCAGCAGTTCCCTTCGACTAGCGGGAGTCAGGGAGCTGTTTTTT
>TRBD2|TRBJ2-5|TRBV20-1|NA
CSAGTSGHNEQYF
TGCAGTGCTGGGACTAGCGGCCACAATGAGCAGTACTTC
>NA|TRBJ2-2|TRBV18|few
CASSPEPGLTTGELFF
TGTGCCAGCTCACCTGAACCGGGACTTACAACCGGGGAGCTGTTTTTT
>TRBD1|TRBJ1-1|TRBV20-1|many
CSARGGQGPTEAFF
TGCAGTGCTAGAGGGGGACAGGGGCCCACTGAAGCTTTCTTT
>NA|TRBJ1-2|TRBV27|few
CASRQDGDYGYTF
TGTGCCAGCAGACAAGACGGAGACTATGGCTACACCTTC
>TRBD1|TRBJ1-1|TRBV5-1|many
CASSSFGQGETEAFF
TGCGCCAGCAGTTCGTTCGGACAGGGGGAAACTGAAGCTTTCTTT
>NA|TRBJ2-7|TRBV20-1|few
CSASFVTYEQYF
TGCAGTGCTAGTTTCGTCACCTACGAGCAGTACTTC
>NA|TRBJ2-6|TRBV6-2/TRBV6-3|few
CASSHEVSGANVLTF
TGTGCCAGCAGCCACGAGGTGTCTGGGGCCAACGTCCTGACTTTC